The present entry profiles one T cell receptor (beta chain) with its context. Its antigen is not known. The data are from a study of PD-1 blockade in classical Hodgkin lymphoma. Overall study findings and caveats: Whatever underlies the repertoire differences (possibly disease activity or prior therapy) remains undefined. Complete responders' baseline diversity resembled that of newly diagnosed patients.

The CDR3 consists of 17 residues. The germline gives CDR1 SGHVS, CDR2 FQNEAQ. Trimming removed 5 bases from V and 6 bases from J, with 22 bases in between. Exposure to brentuximab vedotin varied, and each patient had relapsed following autologous stem cell transplantation. Generated by immunoSEQ multiplex PCR, the TCRdb table keeps only in-frame clones and is missing some. The sample contains under 70,000 clones, 70% to 90% of which appear only once. The sample consisted of peripheral blood mononuclear cells (PBMCs), taken at baseline. The source of this sequence is a human donor with classical Hodgkin lymphoma. The rearrangement joins TRBV7-8 to TRBJ1-4; D might be TRBD1 (6 bases). The CDR3 DNA follows: TGTGCCAGCAGCCCCTACAGGGTGCACCACCCGGATGAAAAACTGTTTTTT. This codes for CASSPYRVHHPDEKLFF.